The next 24 T cell receptor beta chains were all read from a single sample in a study of cytotoxic CD8 clonotypes in ibrutinib-treated CLL listed by TCRdb under 2021. The receptor library was made with the immunoSEQ multiplex PCR assay. The immuneACCESS repertoire file appears here via TCRdb, limited to in-frame rearrangements. These files lack a portion of the clones; in checked studies, under half of the deficit traces to unresolved V genes, and the cause of the others is not known. This sample lists approximately 16,000 clones; roughly 68% were detected once. The biggest ten clones account for roughly 13% of the sample. Sequenced material: PBMCs, taken before ibrutinib treatment. These receptors originate from a human donor with chronic lymphocytic leukemia.

There are a few counts of this clone. The chain couples TRBV6-5 to TRBJ1-1; D remains unclear. Germline CDR1 and CDR2: MNHEY and SVGAGI. V was cut by 2 bases and J by 4 bases, with 11 bases left in between. This CDR3 is 14 amino acids long. The CDR3 coding sequence is TGTGCCAGCAGTTACGTGGATTCGTCCACTGAAGCTTTCTTT. Protein product: CASSYVDSSTEAFF.

The CDR3 DNA reads as TGTGCCAGCAGCCCGCTTTCGAGGCACTACAATGAGCAGTTCTTC. The encoded protein is CASSPLSRHYNEQFF. The chain has TRBV14 and TRBJ2-1; D is unresolved. Deletions cut 4 bases from V and 3 bases from J, with 13 bases between. Germline CDR1 reads SGHDN; CDR2 reads FVKESK. The CDR3 is 15 residues long.

This clone was counted a few times. The chain couples TRBV2 to TRBJ1-4; D call uncertain. The ends were cut back, 7 bases at V and 8 bases at J, with 8 bases in the middle. The CDR3 covers 11 residues. CDR1 is SNHLY and CDR2 is FYNNEI in the germline V gene. CDR3 protein: CASTIREKLFF. DNA for the CDR3: TGTGCCAGCACGATAAGGGAAAAACTGTTTTTT.

The rearrangement links TRBV5-1 to TRBJ2-4, with D tentatively TRBD1 (5 bases). The CDR3 is 15 amino acids. The V gene's germline CDR1 is SGHRS and CDR2 YFSETQ. V was trimmed by 0 bases and J by 5 bases, leaving 12 bases between them. The CDR3 sequence is CASSLAAAGQNIQYF. Written as DNA, the CDR3 is TGCGCCAGCAGCTTGGCCGCGGCAGGGCAAAACATTCAGTACTTC. Based on the CDR3 plus reference TRBV5-1 and TRBJ2-4, the full variable domain is KAGVTQTPRYLIKTRGQQVTLSCSPISGHRSVSWYQQTPGQGLQFLFEYFSETQRNKGNFPGRFSGRQFSNSRSEMNVSTLELGDSALYLCASSLAAAGQNIQYFGAGTRLSVL.

The V call is TRBV4-2, the J call TRBJ2-3, with TRBD2 as a possible D gene (7 bases). The CDR3 length is 15 residues. V lost 1 base and J lost 10, with 18 bases in between. Germline V CDR1 and CDR2: LGHNA, YNFKEQ. CDR3 sequence reads: CASSQVGGGAGPQYF. For the CDR3, the DNA is TGTGCCAGCAGCCAAGTGGGTGGGGGGGCTGGCCCGCAGTATTTT.

This chain joins TRBV5-1 and TRBJ2-5; TRBD2 agrees at 14 bases. V lost 1 base, J lost 0 bases, and 2 bases stayed unmatched. Germline loops: CDR1 SGHRS, CDR2 YFSETQ. This CDR3 is built from 17 residues. CDR3 loop: CASSLWTSGGYQETQYF. CDR3 DNA: TGCGCCAGCAGCTTGTGGACTAGCGGGGGGTACCAAGAGACCCAGTACTTC.

The J gene is TRBJ1-4, the V gene TRBV5-1, with TRBD1 matching 10 bases. Germline-derived CDR1 and CDR2 are SGHRS and YFSETQ. V trimming: 4 bases; J trimming: 2 bases; junction bases outside the gene matches: 5. The CDR3 spans 16 residues. The CDR3 loop reads CASSGGQGLTNEKLFF. The CDR3 region has the DNA TGCGCCAGCAGCGGGGGACAGGGGTTGACTAATGAAAAACTGTTTTTT. The entire variable domain, with the rest obtained from reference TRBV5-1 and TRBJ1-4, is as follows: KAGVTQTPRYLIKTRGQQVTLSCSPISGHRSVSWYQQTPGQGLQFLFEYFSETQRNKGNFPGRFSGRQFSNSRSEMNVSTLELGDSALYLCASSGGQGLTNEKLFFGSGTQLSVL.

The chain couples TRBV6-6 to TRBJ1-4; TRBD1 might be the D (6 bases). The CDR3 runs to 14 residues. V was cut by 2 bases and J by 4 bases, with 8 bases left in between. Germline loops: CDR1 MNHNY, CDR2 SVGAGI (reference sequence). The CDR3 DNA reads TGTGCCAGCAGTTACGGACAGATTAATGAAAAACTGTTTTTT. As protein: CASSYGQINEKLFF.

The chain links TRBV11-1 to TRBJ2-1; D gene uncertain. The CDR3 is 15 amino acids. Trimming shortened V by 1 base and J by 3 bases, and 10 bases separated the two germline ends. CDR1 and CDR2 (germline): SGHAT, FQDESV (reference sequence). This chain's CDR3 is CASSLVWVYYNEQFF. DNA of the CDR3: TGTGCCAGCAGCTTAGTCTGGGTCTACTACAATGAGCAGTTCTTC.

The CDR3 coding sequence is TGTGCCAGCAGTTTTTGGCGATTCGCAGAGAACACTGAAGCTTTCTTT. It yields the protein CASSFWRFAENTEAFF. This chain joins TRBV6-5 and TRBJ1-1; D unclear. This CDR3 has 16 amino acids. V was shortened by 4 bases and J by 1 base, with 16 bases between the two germline ends. CDR1 MNHEY and CDR2 SVGAGI come from the germline V gene.

The chain combines TRBV7-9 with TRBJ1-1, with D possibly being TRBD1 (5 bases). In germline, CDR1 is SEHNR, CDR2 FQNEAQ (reference sequence). The germline V and J ends were trimmed by 0 bases and 7 bases, with 9 bases remaining between them. The CDR3 contains 13 residues. In DNA form, the CDR3 reads TGTGCCAGCAGCTTAGCGGAAAGGGGTGAAGCTTTCTTT. It translates to CASSLAERGEAFF.

J is TRBJ2-7 and V is TRBV6-6; 9 bases fit TRBD2. Germline-derived CDR1 and CDR2 are MNHNY and SVGAGI (reference sequence). The CDR3 is 13 residues long. The V segment lost 6 bases and the J segment 2 bases; nucleotides outside the gene matches: 2. CDR3 DNA: TGTGCCAGCAGCCTAGCGGGGACCTACGAGCAGTACGTC. This encodes CASSLAGTYEQYV.

This chain links TRBV2 with TRBJ2-3, with TRBD2 matching over 10 bases. Germline values: CDR1 SNHLY, CDR2 FYNNEI. The CDR3 length is 15 residues. V lost 4 bases to trimming and J lost 0 bases; unmatched junction nucleotides: 1. CDR3 coding DNA: TGTGCCAGCAGTGTTAGCGGGGGGAGCACAGATACGCAGTATTTT. This sequence encodes CASSVSGGSTDTQYF.

This chain connects TRBV7-6 to TRBJ1-5; D gene uncertain. The CDR3 loop spans 13 amino acids. V lost 0 bases, J lost 4 bases, and 4 bases lay in between. Germline lookup yields CDR1 SGHVS and CDR2 FNYEAQ. The CDR3 DNA reads as TGTGCCAGCAGCTTAGCGAGGAATCAGCCCCAGCATTTT. This sequence encodes CASSLARNQPQHF.

The rearrangement uses TRBV2 and TRBJ1-5, with D uncertain. CDR1 SNHLY and CDR2 FYNNEI come from the germline V gene. The CDR3 is made up of 12 amino acids. The V and J ends lost 8 bases and 6 bases respectively, with 11 bases between them. CDR3 sequence reads: CASSFDLQPQHF. DNA for the CDR3: TGTGCCAGCTCCTTTGACCTTCAGCCCCAGCATTTT.

V usage is TRBV19 and J usage is TRBJ2-1; no reliable D call. This CDR3 contains 11 residues. Germline V CDR1 and CDR2: LNHDA, SQIVND (reference sequence). With 5 bases removed from V and 5 bases from J, the gap between germline ends came to 4 bases. The DNA for the CDR3 is TGTGCCAGTAGTCCTCACAATGAGCAGTTCTTC. Residues: CASSPHNEQFF.

This clone was found a few times. This chain uses TRBV2 with TRBJ1-6; maybe TRBD1 (5 bases). The CDR3 runs 13 residues. V was shortened by 8 bases and J by 6 bases, with 11 bases between the two germline ends. CDR1 and CDR2 (germline): SNHLY, FYNNEI. This CDR3 is CASAPGFNSPLHF. The CDR3 nucleotides are TGTGCCAGCGCTCCAGGGTTTAATTCACCCCTCCACTTT. Full variable domain (outside the CDR3, taken from reference TRBV2 and TRBJ1-6): EPEVTQTPSHQVTQMGQEVILRCVPISNHLYFYWYRQILGQKVEFLVSFYNNEISEKSEIFDDQFSVERPDGSNFTLKIRSTKLEDSAMYFCASAPGFNSPLHFGNGTRLTVT.

This clone is labeled as medium-sized (0.01 to 0.1%). The chain has TRBV6-5 and TRBJ2-7; 7 bases line up with TRBD1. J gave up 2 bases and V 5 bases, and 9 bases lay outside the gene matches. Per germline, CDR1 MNHEY and CDR2 SVGAGI. CDR3 length: 15 amino acids. Here the CDR3 DNA reads TGTGCCAGCAGTCCGAGGGGGCGACGGGCCTACGAGCAGTACGTC. This codes for CASSPRGRRAYEQYV.

The CDR3 is CASSQPNRVTSSYEQYF. The CDR3 bases are TGTGCCAGCAGCCAGCCGAACAGGGTCACTAGCTCCTACGAGCAGTACTTC. This chain uses TRBV4-2 with TRBJ2-7, with D perhaps matching TRBD1 (6 bases). The germline V gene encodes CDR1 LGHNA and CDR2 YNFKEQ. The CDR3 covers 17 residues. V was cut by 3 bases and J by 0 bases, with 18 bases left in between.

The chain couples TRBV6-6 to TRBJ2-1, with 7 nucleotides matching TRBD1. Germline V lookup: CDR1 MNHNY, CDR2 SVGAGI (reference sequence). The CDR3 sequence is 16 residues long. Unmatched junction bases numbered 5, after V lost 3 bases and J lost 0 bases. The CDR3 protein is CASSYSGDSSYNEQFF. In DNA form, the CDR3 reads TGTGCCAGCAGTTATTCCGGGGACAGCTCCTACAATGAGCAGTTCTTC.

The chain has TRBV19 and TRBJ1-2; 7 nucleotides align to TRBD1. The V gene's germline CDR1 is LNHDA and CDR2 SQIVND (reference sequence). Unmatched junction bases numbered 12, after V lost 6 bases and J lost 11 bases. This CDR3 is built from 13 residues. The CDR3 here is CASSLAGQQRYTF. CDR3 DNA: TGTGCCAGTAGCTTGGCGGGACAGCAACGGTACACCTTC.

Within the sample, this clone is medium-sized. The rearrangement joins TRBV4-1 to TRBJ1-5, with D perhaps TRBD1 (6 bases). Trimming stripped 0 bases from V and 3 bases from J, with 15 bases between. The CDR3 loop spans 17 amino acids. CDR1 and CDR2 (germline): MGHRA, YSYEKL. The DNA of the CDR3 is TGCGCCAGCAGCCAAGATCCCGGACAGAACTTCAATCAGCCCCAGCATTTT. It yields the protein CASSQDPGQNFNQPQHF.

The V call is TRBV29-1, the J call TRBJ1-2; TRBD1 matches 7 bases. J was trimmed by 4 bases and V by 8 bases; bases with no gene match: 16. This CDR3 is 15 amino acids long. CDR1 SQVTM and CDR2 ANQGSEA come from the germline V gene. CDR3 nucleotides: TGCAGCACCGTTCCCCGGGACAGCCTCCTCTATGGCTACACCTTC. This encodes CSTVPRDSLLYGYTF.

CDR3 sequence (DNA): TGTGCCAGCAGCTTACAACAGGCGGGAATCGGAGCTTTCTTT. Amino acids: CASSLQQAGIGAFF. The chain uses TRBV7-9 and TRBJ1-1; a weak D match, TRBD1 (5 bases). The CDR3 extends over 14 amino acids. Trimming removed 2 bases at V and 10 bases at J, with 17 bases between. Germline V gene data show CDR1 as SEHNR and CDR2 as FQNEAQ (reference sequence).